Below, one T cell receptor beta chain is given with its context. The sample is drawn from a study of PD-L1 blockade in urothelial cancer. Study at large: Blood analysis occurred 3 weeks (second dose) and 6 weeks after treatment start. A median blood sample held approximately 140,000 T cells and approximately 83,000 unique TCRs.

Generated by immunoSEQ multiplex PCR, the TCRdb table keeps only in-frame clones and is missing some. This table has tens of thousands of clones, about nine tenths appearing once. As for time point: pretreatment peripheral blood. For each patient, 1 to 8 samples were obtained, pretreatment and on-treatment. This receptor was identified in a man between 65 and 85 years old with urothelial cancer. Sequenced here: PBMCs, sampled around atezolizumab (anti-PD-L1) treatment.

The CDR3 DNA sequence: TGTGCCAGCAGGGGAGACGAGCAGTACTTC. Translating it yields CASRGDEQYF. The gene calls are TRBV6-5 and TRBJ2-7, with a weak D call TRBD2 (5 bases). The CDR3 is made up of 10 amino acids. Germline assignment: CDR1 MNHEY and CDR2 SVGAGI. Trimming pared 6 bases from V and 5 bases from J, leaving 5 bases between.